The 3 T cell receptor beta chains given below trace back to one sample, sequenced in a study of T-cell reconstitution after alpha-beta-depleted transplantation in children. For TCRbeta, the library was prepared with unique molecular identifiers. TCRdb re-called the PCR reads with MiXCR, one entry per CDR3 protein. The repertoire holds approximately 70,000 distinct CDR3 sequences, with around 4.7% as singletons. Sample: PBMCs, mostly from graft donor cells, taken 180 days after TCRalphabeta/CD19-depleted stem cell transplant. Source of these receptors: a boy younger than two who had a stem cell transplant for acute myeloid leukemia, so the T cells may come from the graft donor.

This clonotype appeared many times. V usage is TRBV29-1 and J usage is TRBJ2-3; 10 positions match TRBD2. Germline values: CDR1 SQVTM, CDR2 ANQGSEA. The CDR3 is made up of 14 amino acids. Trimming at V came to 5 bases and at J to 1 base, leaving 3 bases not matched to a gene. As DNA, the CDR3 is TGCAGCGTTTCTACTAGCGGGGGCACAGATACGCAGTATTTT. Amino acids: CSVSTSGGTDTQYF.

This clonotype has a count of ten or more. V usage is TRBV30 and J usage is TRBJ2-5, with 8 bases aligning to TRBD1. V shed 4 bases, J shed 6 bases, and the junction held 7 bases outside the gene matches. The CDR3 contains 13 residues. Germline V gives CDR1 GTSNPN, CDR2 SVGIG (reference sequence). CDR3 DNA sequence: TGTGCCTGGACCCGACAGGGGAGAAAGACCCAGTACTTC. This gives the protein CAWTRQGRKTQYF.

This clonotype has at least ten counts. This chain joins TRBV2 and TRBJ2-5; D perhaps matches TRBD2 (6 bases). Trimming took off 6 bases at V and 1 base at J, with 15 bases between the two ends. The CDR3 is 15 amino acids. Looked up from germline, CDR1 is SNHLY and CDR2 is FYNNEI. CDR3 DNA: TGTGCCAGCAGCCATAGCGGAGGGGCCCAAGAGACCCAGTACTTC. Its protein is CASSHSGGAQETQYF.